Described below is a single TCR beta chain sequence and its context. This entry belongs to a study of blood T cell repertoires in COVID-19. Study summary: From the United States, Italy and Spain came samples of acute and convalescent COVID-19. Sources were T cells, B-cell-depleted T cells, or PBMCs; the material itself was cDNA or gDNA.

Authors' methods: Reference gene primer amplification in the assay estimated nucleated cell counts. The protocol was immunoSEQ multiplex PCR, while the TCRdb copy is restricted to in-frame clones and leaves out a portion. V and J calls and clone size are copied from that table; D and trimming were computed from the DNA. The repertoire consists of more than 90,000 clones, with about nine tenths occurring once and the leading ten covering roughly 4%. The J segment lost 5 bases and the V segment lost 4 bases, leaving 9 bases of the junction unmatched. The CDR3 length is 17 residues. From germline, CDR1 is LNHDA and CDR2 SQIVND (reference sequence).

The chain links TRBV19 to TRBJ1-6; the match to TRBD1 covers 9 bases. The clonotype comes from a man aged 40-49 years with acute or convalescent COVID-19. Sequencing was carried out using peripheral blood. CDR3 bases: TGTGCCAGTAGTACTTTCCGGGACAGGGCCCATAATTCACCCCTCCACTTT. Translating gives CASSTFRDRAHNSPLHF. Based on the CDR3 plus reference TRBV19 and TRBJ1-6, the full variable domain is DGGITQSPKYLFRKEGQNVTLSCEQNLNHDAMYWYRQDPGQGLRLIYYSQIVNDFQKGDIAEGYSVSREKKESFPLTVTSAQKNPTAFYLCASSTFRDRAHNSPLHFGNGTRLTVT.